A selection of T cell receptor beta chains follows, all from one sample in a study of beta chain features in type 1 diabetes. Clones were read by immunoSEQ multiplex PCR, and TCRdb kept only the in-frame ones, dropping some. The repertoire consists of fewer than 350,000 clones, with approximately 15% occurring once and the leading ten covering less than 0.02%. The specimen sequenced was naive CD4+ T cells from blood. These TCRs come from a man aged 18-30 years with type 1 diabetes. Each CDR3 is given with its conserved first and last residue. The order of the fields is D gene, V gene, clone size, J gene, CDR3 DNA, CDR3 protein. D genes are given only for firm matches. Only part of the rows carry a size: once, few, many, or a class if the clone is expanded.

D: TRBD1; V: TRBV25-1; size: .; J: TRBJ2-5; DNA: TGTGCCAGCAGTGAAGAAGCAGGGGGCGAGTGGGAGACCCAGTACTTC; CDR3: CASSEEAGGEWETQYF
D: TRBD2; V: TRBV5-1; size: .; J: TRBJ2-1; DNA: TGCGCCAGCAGCTTGTTTCCGTCTAGCGGGACTCTGACAAATGAGCAGTTCTTC; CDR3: CASSLFPSSGTLTNEQFF
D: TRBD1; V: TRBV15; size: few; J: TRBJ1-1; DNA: TGTGCCACCAGCAGAGAAAAAAGGGACAGTTGGGTCACTGAAGCTTTCTTT; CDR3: CATSREKRDSWVTEAFF
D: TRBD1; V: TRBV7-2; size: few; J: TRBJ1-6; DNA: TGTGCCAGCAGCTCCGGGACAGGGGGCAGGGGAAATTCACCCCTCCACTTT; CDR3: CASSSGTGGRGNSPLHF
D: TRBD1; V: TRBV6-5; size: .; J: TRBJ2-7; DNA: TGTGCCAGCAGTTCGTTTGGGACAGGAACCTACGAGCAGTACTTC; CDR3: CASSSFGTGTYEQYF
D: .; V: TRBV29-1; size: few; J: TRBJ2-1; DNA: TGCAGCGTTACACCCAGCTCCTACAATGAGCAGTTCTTC; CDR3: CSVTPSSYNEQFF
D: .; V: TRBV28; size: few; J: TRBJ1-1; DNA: TGTGCCAGCAGTTCAACATCCCCCAACACTGAAGCTTTCTTT; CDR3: CASSSTSPNTEAFF
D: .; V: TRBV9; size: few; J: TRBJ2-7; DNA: TGTGCCAGCGAACCCCGGGGGTTTGAGCAGTACTTC; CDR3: CASEPRGFEQYF
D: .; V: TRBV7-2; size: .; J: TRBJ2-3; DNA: TGTGCCAGCAGCCCAGGGTGGGCAGATACGCAGTATTTT; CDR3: CASSPGWADTQYF
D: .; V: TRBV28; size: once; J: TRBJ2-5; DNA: TGTGCCAGCAGTTTTCTCCGGGGGCAAGAGACCCAGTACTTC; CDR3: CASSFLRGQETQYF
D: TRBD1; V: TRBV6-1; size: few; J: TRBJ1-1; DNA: TGTGCCAGCAGTGTCCGGGACAGTACTTCTGAAGCTTTCTTT; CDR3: CASSVRDSTSEAFF
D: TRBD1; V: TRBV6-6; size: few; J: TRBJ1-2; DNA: TGTGCCAGCAGTTACTCGTCGGCAGGGGGCGGCTACACCTTC; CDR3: CASSYSSAGGGYTF
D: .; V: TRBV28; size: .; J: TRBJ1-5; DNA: TGTGCCAGCAGTATTATCGGCCCACGGGTTCAGCCCCAGCATTTT; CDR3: CASSIIGPRVQPQHF
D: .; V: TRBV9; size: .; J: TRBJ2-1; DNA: TGTGCCAGCAGCGTACAGGGGGTCCGGGGGTACAATGAGCAGTTCTTC; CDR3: CASSVQGVRGYNEQFF
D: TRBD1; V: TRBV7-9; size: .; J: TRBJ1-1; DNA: TGTGCCAGCTCAACCGGGACAGGGAGCACTGAAGCTTTCTTT; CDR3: CASSTGTGSTEAFF
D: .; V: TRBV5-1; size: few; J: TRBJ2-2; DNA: TGCGCCAGCAGCTTTGCAAGGGACTCCACCCACACCGGGGAGCTGTTTTTT; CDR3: CASSFARDSTHTGELFF
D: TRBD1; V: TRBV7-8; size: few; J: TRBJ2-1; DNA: TGTGCCAGCAGCCCAACAGGGGAGCAGCAGTTCTTC; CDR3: CASSPTGEQQFF
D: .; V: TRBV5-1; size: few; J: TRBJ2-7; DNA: TGCGCCAGCAGCTTGACAGGCAACGAGCAGTACTTC; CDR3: CASSLTGNEQYF
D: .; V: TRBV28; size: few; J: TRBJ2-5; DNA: TGTGCCAGCAGTTCACCCCTACAGGGTATCGCCCAAGAGACCCAGTACTTC; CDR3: CASSSPLQGIAQETQYF
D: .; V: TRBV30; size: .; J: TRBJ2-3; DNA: TGTGCCTGGAGGCCCAGGGGCCCAGATACGCAGTATTTT; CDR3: CAWRPRGPDTQYF
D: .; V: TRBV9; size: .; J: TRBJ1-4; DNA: TGTGCCAGCAGCTTGGGCCTGGCAGGGGAAAAACTGTTTTTT; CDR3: CASSLGLAGEKLFF
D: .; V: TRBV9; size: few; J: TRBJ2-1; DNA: TGTGCCAGCAGCGCCACGGACAGTAGGGTTGAGCAGTTCTTC; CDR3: CASSATDSRVEQFF
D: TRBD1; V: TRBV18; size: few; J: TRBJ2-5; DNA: TGTGCCAGCTCACCAAACTCCGGGACAGGGGAAGAGACCCAGTACTTC; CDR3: CASSPNSGTGEETQYF
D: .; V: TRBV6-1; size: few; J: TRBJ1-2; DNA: TGTGCCAGCAGGGACTACTCGTATGGCTACACCTTC; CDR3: CASRDYSYGYTF
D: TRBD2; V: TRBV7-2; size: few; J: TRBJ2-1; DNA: TGTGCCAGCAGCTCTAGCGGGGGCTCCTACAATGAGCAGTTCTTC; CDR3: CASSSSGGSYNEQFF
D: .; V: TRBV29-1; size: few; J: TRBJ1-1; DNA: TGCAGCGTGGGGGGGACCCTCGGGGGAACTGAAGCTTTCTTT; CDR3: CSVGGTLGGTEAFF
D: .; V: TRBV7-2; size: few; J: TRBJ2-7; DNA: TGTGCCAGCAGCCCCAGCGGGTACGAGCAGTACTTC; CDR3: CASSPSGYEQYF
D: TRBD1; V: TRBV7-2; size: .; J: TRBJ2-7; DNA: TGTGCCAGCAGCTTAAGAGGGACAGGGAACTACGAGCAGTACTTC; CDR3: CASSLRGTGNYEQYF
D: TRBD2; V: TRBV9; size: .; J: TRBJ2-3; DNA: TGTGCCAGCAGCCCCGGACTAAGCGGGGGGACCACAGATACGCAGTATTTT; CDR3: CASSPGLSGGTTDTQYF
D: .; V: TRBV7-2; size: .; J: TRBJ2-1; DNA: TGTGCCAGCAGCCCGCGCCTCATGATTAGCTCCTACAATGAGCAGTTCTTC; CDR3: CASSPRLMISSYNEQFF
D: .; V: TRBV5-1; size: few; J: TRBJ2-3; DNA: TGCGCCAGCAGCTCTTTGGATACGCAGTATTTT; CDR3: CASSSLDTQYF
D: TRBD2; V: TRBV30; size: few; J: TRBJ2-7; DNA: TGTGCCTGTCGACTAGCGGGTAGCTACGAGCAGTACTTC; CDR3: CACRLAGSYEQYF
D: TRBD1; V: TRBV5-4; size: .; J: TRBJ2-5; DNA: TGTGCCGGGGGACAGGGATCTCGAGAGACCCAGTACTTC; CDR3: CAGGQGSRETQYF
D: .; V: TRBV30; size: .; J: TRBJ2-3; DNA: TGTGCCTGGAGCTCCTCAGGGTGGAATACGCAGTATTTT; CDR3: CAWSSSGWNTQYF
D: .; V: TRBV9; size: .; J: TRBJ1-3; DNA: TGTGCCAGCAGCGGGTCGGGAGTCCCTGGAAACACCATATATTTT; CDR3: CASSGSGVPGNTIYF
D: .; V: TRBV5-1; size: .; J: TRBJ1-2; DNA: TGCGCCAGCAGCCAAACTCCCGGGGGGTACTATGGCTACACCTTC; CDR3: CASSQTPGGYYGYTF
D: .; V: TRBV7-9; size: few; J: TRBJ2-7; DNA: TGTGCCAGCAGCTTAGAGCGCAGGGCCGGTTGGGAGCAGTACTTC; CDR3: CASSLERRAGWEQYF
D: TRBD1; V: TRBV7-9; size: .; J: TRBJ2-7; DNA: TGTGCCAGCAGCTCAGAGGGACAGGGGATGCACGAGCAGTACTTC; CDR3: CASSSEGQGMHEQYF
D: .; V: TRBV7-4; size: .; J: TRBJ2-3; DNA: TGTGCCAGCAGCTTAGGAGGAGGGCAGATCACAGATACGCAGTATTTT; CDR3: CASSLGGGQITDTQYF
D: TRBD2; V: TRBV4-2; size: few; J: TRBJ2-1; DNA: TGTGCCAGCAGCCGTGGGTTAGCGGGAGGGCCTCCTGAGCAGTTCTTC; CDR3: CASSRGLAGGPPEQFF
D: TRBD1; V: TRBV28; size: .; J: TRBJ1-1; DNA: TGTGCCAGCAGTTTACGATCCGGGACAGGGCCTCGTTATGAAGCTTTCTTT; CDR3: CASSLRSGTGPRYEAFF
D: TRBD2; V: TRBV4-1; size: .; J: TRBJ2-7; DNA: TGCGCCAGCAGCCAGAGAGCGGGAGATCACGAGCAGTACTTC; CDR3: CASSQRAGDHEQYF
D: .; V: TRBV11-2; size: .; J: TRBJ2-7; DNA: TGTGCCAGCAGCTTGGCGCGGCACGGGACCTACGAGCAGTACTTC; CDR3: CASSLARHGTYEQYF
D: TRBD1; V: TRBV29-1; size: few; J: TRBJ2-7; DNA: TGCAGCGTTGCTCGCAGGGGGCCCCCCTACGAGCAGTACTTC; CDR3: CSVARRGPPYEQYF
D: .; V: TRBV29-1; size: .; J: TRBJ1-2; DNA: TGCAGCGTTGACAAAACCTACAGGGAGTTGAGCTATGGCTACACCTTC; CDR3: CSVDKTYRELSYGYTF
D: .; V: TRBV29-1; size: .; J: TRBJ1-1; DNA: TGCAGCGTTCTCCGTCATTTGACACAGAACACTGAAGCTTTCTTT; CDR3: CSVLRHLTQNTEAFF
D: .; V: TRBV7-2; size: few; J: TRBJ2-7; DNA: TGTGCCAGCAGCTTAGGTATCTTACGGACAGAGTACGAGCAGTACTTC; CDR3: CASSLGILRTEYEQYF
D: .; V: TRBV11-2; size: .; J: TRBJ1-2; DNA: TGTGCCAGCAGCTTAGTAAGGGGCCGCGGAAACTATGGCTACACCTTC; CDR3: CASSLVRGRGNYGYTF
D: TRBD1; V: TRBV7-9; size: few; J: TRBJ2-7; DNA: TGTGCCAGCAGCTTAGAGGGGACAGGGGACGAGCAGTACTTC; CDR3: CASSLEGTGDEQYF
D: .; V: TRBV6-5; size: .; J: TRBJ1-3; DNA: TGTGCCAGCAGTCACAGACAGTACTCTGGAAACACCATATATTTT; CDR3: CASSHRQYSGNTIYF
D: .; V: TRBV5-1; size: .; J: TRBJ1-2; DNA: TGCGCCAGCAGCTTGGAACAGGGTAGCTTTGGCTACACCTTC; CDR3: CASSLEQGSFGYTF
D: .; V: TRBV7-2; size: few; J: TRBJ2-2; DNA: TGTGCCAGCAGCGTATTTAGCGGTAACACCGGGGAGCTGTTTTTT; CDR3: CASSVFSGNTGELFF